These T cell receptor beta chains were read from a single sample in a study of Graves' ophthalmopathy and Graves' hyperthyroidism. TCRdb reprocessed the multiplex PCR reads via MiXCR and lists one record per CDR3 protein. This sample carries about 220,000 distinct CDR3 sequences, about 22% of them seen once, and the ten largest clones take roughly 39%. The sample comprised peripheral blood. These TCRs come from a woman aged 50 to 60 with Graves' ophthalmopathy. Both conserved end residues are part of each CDR3. The D gene is left open where the match is weak. The size of a clone is reported for some rows only, either as once, few or many, or as a class for expanded clones.

CSAGGRADGYTF TGCAGCGCTGGGGGCCGGGCCGATGGCTACACCTTC TRBV29-1 many NA TRBJ1-2
CASKPYPTAAQETQYF TGCGCCAGCAAGCCCTACCCAACAGCAGCGCAAGAGACCCAGTACTTC TRBV5-1 many NA TRBJ2-5
CASSLPGPYTEAFF TGTGCCAGCAGTTTACCCGGACCGTACACTGAAGCTTTCTTT TRBV28 many NA TRBJ1-1
CASSSYMGTEAFF TGTGCCAGCAGCTCATATATGGGCACTGAAGCTTTCTTT TRBV7-9 many NA TRBJ1-1
CASSNPSSGANVLTF TGTGCCAGCAGCAACCCGAGCTCTGGGGCCAACGTCCTGACTTTC TRBV12-3/TRBV12-4 many NA TRBJ2-6
CASSDPTGHAFF TGTGCCAGCAGTGACCCGACAGGGCACGCTTTCTTT TRBV27 many TRBD1 TRBJ1-1
CATSWTGSDEQYF TGTGCCACCTCTTGGACAGGGAGTGACGAGCAGTACTTC TRBV6-5 many TRBD1 TRBJ2-7
CASNQGNNSPLHF TGTGCCAGTAATCAGGGGAATAATTCACCCCTCCACTTT TRBV19 few NA TRBJ1-6
CASTPRYGQPNTEAFF TGTGCCAGCACCCCAAGATATGGACAACCGAACACTGAAGCTTTCTTT TRBV27 many NA TRBJ1-1
CASSLFSEAFF TGTGCCAGCAGCTTATTTTCTGAAGCTTTCTTT TRBV7-9 NA NA TRBJ1-1
CASSTTTGVREPQHF TGTGCCAGTAGTACGACGACAGGGGTTCGGGAGCCCCAGCATTTT TRBV19 many TRBD1 TRBJ1-5
CASSLGQGSVSPLHF TGTGCCAGCAGCTTAGGTCAGGGTTCCGTCTCACCCCTCCACTTT TRBV7-2 NA NA TRBJ1-6
CASTRDKVGSPLHF TGTGCCAGCACCCGGGACAAGGTTGGCTCACCCCTCCACTTT TRBV11-2 many NA TRBJ1-6
CASRRTEGIGNTIYF TGTGCCAGCAGAAGGACGGAGGGGATAGGAAACACCATATATTTT TRBV7-2 many NA TRBJ1-3
CASSLIGDQPQHF TGTGCCAGCAGCTTAATCGGGGATCAGCCCCAGCATTTT TRBV7-9 many NA TRBJ1-5
CASSSGIGVDTGELSF TGTGCCAGCAGCTCAGGGATAGGGGTAGACACCGGGGAGCTGTCTTTT TRBV11-2 few NA TRBJ2-2
CASRSPGVAFF TGTGCCAGCAGGTCTCCAGGGGTAGCTTTCTTT TRBV28 many NA TRBJ1-1
CASSLAGQGGGYTF TGTGCCAGCAGCTTAGCGGGACAGGGGGGCGGCTACACCTTC TRBV11-2 many TRBD1 TRBJ1-2
CSVEETNPGTQYF TGCAGCGTTGAGGAGACTAACCCGGGGACCCAGTACTTC TRBV29-1 NA NA TRBJ2-5
CASSRTVRGYGYTF TGTGCCAGCAGTCGGACAGTCAGAGGGTATGGCTACACCTTC TRBV6-2/TRBV6-3 many NA TRBJ1-2
CASSQVLGNALHF TGTGCCAGCAGCCAAGTTTTGGGGAACGCCCTCCACTTT TRBV3-1 NA NA TRBJ1-6
CASSERSRLLAADQPQHF TGTGCCAGCAGTGAAAGGTCAAGGTTACTAGCAGCAGATCAGCCCCAGCATTTT TRBV2 many NA TRBJ1-5
CASRPSPGQETINYGYTF TGTGCCAGCAGGCCCTCCCCGGGACAGGAGACCATTAACTATGGCTACACCTTC TRBV27 many TRBD1 TRBJ1-2
CVSSYREDLPLHF TGTGTCAGCAGTTACAGGGAGGATTTACCCCTCCACTTT TRBV28 NA NA TRBJ1-6
CASSYAAEVGTEAFF TGTGCCAGCAGTTACGCGGCAGAGGTGGGCACTGAAGCTTTCTTT TRBV6-5 many NA TRBJ1-1
CSAADRAQETQYF TGCAGTGCTGCGGACAGGGCCCAAGAGACCCAGTACTTC TRBV20-1 many TRBD1 TRBJ2-5
CASSTTDTQETQYF TGTGCCAGCAGCACTACAGATACCCAAGAGACCCAGTACTTC TRBV6-1 few NA TRBJ2-5